This T cell receptor (beta chain) emerged from a study of human T cells and chemical hapten exposure. Study at large: Patch tests put 0.01% DPC on the upper back, and the results were checked at 6 days.

Each CDR3 protein gets one entry after TCRdb re-called the RACE reads with MiXCR. The table lists roughly 180,000 distinct CDR3 sequences, roughly 15% of them singletons, with about 1.8% in the top ten. This clonotype was seen ten or more times. V lost 4 bases to trimming and J lost 2 bases; unmatched junction nucleotides: 6. From germline, CDR1 is SGHNT and CDR2 YYREEE (reference sequence). The CDR3 sequence is 15 residues long. Time point here: patch test 1, 2 weeks after DPC sensitization. The treatment here: therapeutic diphenylcyclopropenone sensitization with weekly scalp DPC. Blood, whole and unfractionated, served as the source for total RNA extraction.

The V gene is TRBV5-4, the J gene TRBJ2-1; 7 bases are shared with TRBD1. This sequence was found in a young woman with alopecia areata. Some clones in this sample may be carry-over from other donors' samples. The starting material was whole blood, obtained in connection with sensitization to the hapten diphenylcyclopropenone (DPC). Written as DNA, the CDR3 is TGTGCCAGCAGCGTACGACAGGGACCCTACAATGAGCAGTTCTTC. Translation: CASSVRQGPYNEQFF.